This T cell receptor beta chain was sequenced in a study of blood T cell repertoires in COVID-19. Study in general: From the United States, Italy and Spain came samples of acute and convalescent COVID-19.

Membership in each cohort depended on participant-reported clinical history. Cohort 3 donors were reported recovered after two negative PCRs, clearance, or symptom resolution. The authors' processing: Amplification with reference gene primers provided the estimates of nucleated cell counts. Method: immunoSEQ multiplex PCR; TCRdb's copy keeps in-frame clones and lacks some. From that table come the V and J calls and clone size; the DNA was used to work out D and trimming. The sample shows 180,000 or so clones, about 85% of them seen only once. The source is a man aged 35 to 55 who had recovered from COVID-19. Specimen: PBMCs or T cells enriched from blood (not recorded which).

CDR3 protein: CASRRQERYEQYF. CDR3 in DNA: TGCGCCAGCCGTCGACAGGAGCGATACGAGCAGTACTTC. J is TRBJ2-7 and V is TRBV5-1; D is perhaps TRBD1 (6 bases). Germline-derived CDR1 and CDR2 are SGHRS and YFSETQ. This CDR3 comprises 13 residues. Trimming left V 7 bases short and J 4 bases short, with 15 bases between. The complete variable domain, with remaining parts taken from reference TRBV5-1 and TRBJ2-7, reads KAGVTQTPRYLIKTRGQQVTLSCSPISGHRSVSWYQQTPGQGLQFLFEYFSETQRNKGNFPGRFSGRQFSNSRSEMNVSTLELGDSALYLCASRRQERYEQYFGPGTRLTVT.